The source of this T cell receptor beta chain is a study of T cell responses to AZD1222 COVID-19 vaccine. At the level of the study: Some second doses came at about 4 weeks and others at about 12 weeks; these were pooled.

Findings of the study overall: Only six or seven AZD1222 recipients tested seropositive at baseline. Targets within unmutated variant regions were reportedly found for nearly half of spike-specific TCRs.

Sequencing used immunoSEQ multiplex PCR; TCRdb keeps in-frame clones, though not all of them. The sample contains about 170,000 clones, roughly 89% of which appear only once. Concerning this clone: What it recognizes is unknown.

The germline V gene encodes CDR1 SGHRS and CDR2 YFSETQ. The junction had 8 bases not matched to a gene; V was cut back by 5 bases and J by 5 bases. The CDR3 spans 15 residues. The chain couples TRBV5-1 to TRBJ2-5; 11 nucleotides align to TRBD1. Sequencing used peripheral blood, obtained on day 0 of AZD1222 vaccination. This TCR was sampled from an adult in good health. The CDR3 region has the DNA TGCGCCAGCAGATCCGGACAGGGGGCATGGGAGACCCAGTACTTC. Its protein is CASRSGQGAWETQYF.